This T cell receptor (beta chain) was captured by sequencing in a study of CD8 T cells in Susac syndrome. Reverse transcription of roughly 0.45 to 1 ug RNA was performed with random hexamers. Amplification of TCR beta CDR3 used immunoSEQ multiplex PCR across 54 Vbeta and 13 Jbeta. Each CDR3 protein gets one entry after TCRdb re-called the immunoSEQ multiplex PCR reads with MiXCR. Among 77,000 or so distinct CDR3 sequences listed, about 93% were seen once. The CDR3 extends over 14 amino acids. The V segment lost 6 bases and the J segment 0 bases; nucleotides outside the gene matches: 4. The V gene's germline CDR1 is DFQATT and CDR2 SNEGSKA (reference sequence).

The specimen sequenced was CD4+ T cells from PBMCs. V usage is TRBV20-1 and J usage is TRBJ1-5; TRBD1 matches at 8 bases. The receptor was derived from a human donor with Susac syndrome. The CDR3 here is CSATTGVSNQPQHF. DNA for the CDR3: TGCAGTGCCACGACAGGGGTTAGCAATCAGCCCCAGCATTTT.